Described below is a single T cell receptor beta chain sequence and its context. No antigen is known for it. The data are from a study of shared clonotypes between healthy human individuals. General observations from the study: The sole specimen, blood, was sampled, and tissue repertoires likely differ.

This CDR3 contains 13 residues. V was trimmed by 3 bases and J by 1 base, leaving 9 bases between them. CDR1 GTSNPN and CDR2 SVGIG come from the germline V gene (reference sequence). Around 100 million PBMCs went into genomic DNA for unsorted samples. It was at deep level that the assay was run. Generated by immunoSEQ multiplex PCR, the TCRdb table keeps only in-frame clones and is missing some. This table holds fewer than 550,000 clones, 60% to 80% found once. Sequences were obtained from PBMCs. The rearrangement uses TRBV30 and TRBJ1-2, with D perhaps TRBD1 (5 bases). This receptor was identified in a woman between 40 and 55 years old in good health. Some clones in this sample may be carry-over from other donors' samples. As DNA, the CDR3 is TGTGCCTGGAGAGAGGGACTTAACTATGGCTACACCTTC. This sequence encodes CAWREGLNYGYTF. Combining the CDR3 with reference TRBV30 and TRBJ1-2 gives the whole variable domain SQTIHQWPATLVQPVGSPLSLECTVEGTSNPNLYWYRQAAGRGLQLLFYSVGIGQISSEVPQNLSASRPQDRQFILSSKKLLLSDSGFYLCAWREGLNYGYTFGSGTRLTVV.